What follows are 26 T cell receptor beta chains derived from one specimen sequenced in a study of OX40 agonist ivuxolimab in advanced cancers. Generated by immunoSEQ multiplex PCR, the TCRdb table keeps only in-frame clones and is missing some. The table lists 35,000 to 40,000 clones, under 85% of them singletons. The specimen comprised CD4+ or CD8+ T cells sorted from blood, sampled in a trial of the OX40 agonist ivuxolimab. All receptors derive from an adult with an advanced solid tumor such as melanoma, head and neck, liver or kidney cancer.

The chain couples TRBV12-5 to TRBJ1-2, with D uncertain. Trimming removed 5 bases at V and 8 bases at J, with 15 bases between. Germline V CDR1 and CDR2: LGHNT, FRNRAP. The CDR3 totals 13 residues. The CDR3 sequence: CASGPRVVSGYTF. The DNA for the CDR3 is TGTGCTAGTGGTCCCCGGGTGGTTTCGGGCTACACCTTC.

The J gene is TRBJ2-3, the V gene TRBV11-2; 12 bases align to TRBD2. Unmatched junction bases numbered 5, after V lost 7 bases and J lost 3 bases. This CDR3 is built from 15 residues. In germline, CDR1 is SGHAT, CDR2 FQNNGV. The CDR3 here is CASNSGTSGTDTQYF. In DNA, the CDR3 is TGTGCCAGCAACTCCGGGACTAGCGGGACAGATACGCAGTATTTT.

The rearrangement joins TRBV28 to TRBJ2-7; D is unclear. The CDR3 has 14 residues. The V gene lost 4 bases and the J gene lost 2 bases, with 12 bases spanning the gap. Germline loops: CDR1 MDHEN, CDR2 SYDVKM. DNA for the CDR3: TGTGCCAGCAGTTCGTCAGATGTGCCCTACGAGCAGTACTTC. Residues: CASSSSDVPYEQYF.

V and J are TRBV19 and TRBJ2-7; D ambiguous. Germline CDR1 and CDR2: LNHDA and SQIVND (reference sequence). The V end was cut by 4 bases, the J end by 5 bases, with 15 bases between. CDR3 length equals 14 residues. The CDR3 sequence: CASSKSLIPHEQYF. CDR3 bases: TGTGCCAGTAGTAAGAGCCTCATTCCCCACGAGCAGTACTTC. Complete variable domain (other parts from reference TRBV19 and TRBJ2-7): DGGITQSPKYLFRKEGQNVTLSCEQNLNHDAMYWYRQDPGQGLRLIYYSQIVNDFQKGDIAEGYSVSREKKESFPLTVTSAQKNPTAFYLCASSKSLIPHEQYFGPGTRLTVT.

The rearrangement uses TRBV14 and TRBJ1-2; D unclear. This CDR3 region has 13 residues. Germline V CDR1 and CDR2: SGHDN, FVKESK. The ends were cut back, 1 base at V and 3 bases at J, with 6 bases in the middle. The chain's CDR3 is CASSQASHYGYTF. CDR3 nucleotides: TGTGCCAGCAGCCAAGCCAGCCACTATGGCTACACCTTC.

The CDR3 sequence: CASSLYAGARNTEAFF. CDR3 DNA: TGTGCCAGCAGCTTGTATGCAGGGGCAAGGAACACTGAAGCTTTCTTT. This chain connects TRBV5-6 to TRBJ1-1; a possible D gene is TRBD1 (6 bases). The V end lost 1 base, the J end lost 1 base, and 14 bases lay between the germline ends. The CDR3 has 16 amino acids. Germline values: CDR1 SGHDT, CDR2 YYEEEE.

CDR3: CASSEQRIGTYEQYF. In nucleotides, the CDR3 is TGTGCCAGCAGTGAACAACGGATTGGGACCTACGAGCAGTACTTC. V gene TRBV2 combines with J gene TRBJ2-7, with D unclear. Deletions cut 2 bases from V and 2 bases from J, with 13 bases between. Germline V lookup: CDR1 SNHLY, CDR2 FYNNEI. CDR3 size: 15 residues.

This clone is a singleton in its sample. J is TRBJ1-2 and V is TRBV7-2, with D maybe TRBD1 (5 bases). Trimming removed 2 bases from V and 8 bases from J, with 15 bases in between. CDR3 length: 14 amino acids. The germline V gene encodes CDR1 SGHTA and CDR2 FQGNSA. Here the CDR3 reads CASSLPGSLRGYTF. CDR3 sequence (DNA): TGTGCCAGCAGCTTACCAGGGTCCCTCCGGGGCTACACCTTC.

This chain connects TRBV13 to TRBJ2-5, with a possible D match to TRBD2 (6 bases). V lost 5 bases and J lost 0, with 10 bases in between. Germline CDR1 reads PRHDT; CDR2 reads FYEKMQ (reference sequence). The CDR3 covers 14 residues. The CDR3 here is CASSPGGNQETQYF. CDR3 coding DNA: TGTGCCAGCAGCCCTGGGGGGAACCAAGAGACCCAGTACTTC. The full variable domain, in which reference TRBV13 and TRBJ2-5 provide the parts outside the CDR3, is AAGVIQSPRHLIKEKRETATLKCYPIPRHDTVYWYQQGPGQDPQFLISFYEKMQSDKGSIPDRFSAQQFSDYHSELNMSSLELGDSALYFCASSPGGNQETQYFGPGTRLLVL.

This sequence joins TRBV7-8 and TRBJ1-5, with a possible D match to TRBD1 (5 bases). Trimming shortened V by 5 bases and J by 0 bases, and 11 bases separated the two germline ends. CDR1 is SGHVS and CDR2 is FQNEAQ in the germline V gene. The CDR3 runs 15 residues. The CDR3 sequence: CASSGGEYSNQPQHF. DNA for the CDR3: TGTGCCAGCAGCGGAGGGGAGTATAGCAATCAGCCCCAGCATTTT.

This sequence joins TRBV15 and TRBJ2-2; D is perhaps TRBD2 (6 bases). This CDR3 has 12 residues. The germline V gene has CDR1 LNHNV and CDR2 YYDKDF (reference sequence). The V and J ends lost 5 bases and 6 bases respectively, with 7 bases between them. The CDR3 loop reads CATSGGAGELFF. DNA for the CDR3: TGTGCCACCAGCGGAGGGGCCGGGGAGCTGTTTTTT.

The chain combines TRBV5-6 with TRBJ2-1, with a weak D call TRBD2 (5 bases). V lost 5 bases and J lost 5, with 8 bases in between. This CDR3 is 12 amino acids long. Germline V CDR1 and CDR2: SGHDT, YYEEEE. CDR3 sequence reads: CASSPGNNEQFF. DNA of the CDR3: TGTGCCAGCAGTCCGGGGAACAATGAGCAGTTCTTC.

The CDR3 nucleotides read TGTGCCAGCAGTGAGGGAGTTGGAAACACCATATATTTT. It codes for CASSEGVGNTIYF. This sequence joins TRBV2 and TRBJ1-3; no clear D. The germline gives CDR1 SNHLY, CDR2 FYNNEI. This CDR3 is 13 amino acids long. V was shortened by 3 bases and J by 3 bases, with 6 bases between the two germline ends.

The CDR3 here is CASSLEGLDGYTF. The CDR3 nucleotides are TGTGCCAGCAGCTTGGAGGGGCTGGATGGCTACACCTTC. The V and J genes are TRBV5-4 and TRBJ1-2; D is possibly TRBD1 (5 bases). The CDR3 is 13 residues long. CDR1 and CDR2 from the germline V gene are SGHNT and YYREEE (reference sequence). The V end lost 0 bases, the J end lost 6 bases, and 9 bases lay between the germline ends. The full variable domain, in which reference TRBV5-4 and TRBJ1-2 provide the parts outside the CDR3, is ETGVTQSPTHLIKTRGQQVTLRCSSQSGHNTVSWYQQALGQGPQFIFQYYREEENGRGNFPPRFSGLQFPNYSSELNVNALELDDSALYLCASSLEGLDGYTFGSGTRLTVV.

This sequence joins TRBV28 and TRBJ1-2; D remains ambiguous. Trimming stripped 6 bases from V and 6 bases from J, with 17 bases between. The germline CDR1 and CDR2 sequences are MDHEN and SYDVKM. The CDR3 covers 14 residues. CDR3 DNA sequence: TGTGCCAGCAGCCTTACCCACAAGCCGCATGGCTACACCTTC. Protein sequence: CASSLTHKPHGYTF.

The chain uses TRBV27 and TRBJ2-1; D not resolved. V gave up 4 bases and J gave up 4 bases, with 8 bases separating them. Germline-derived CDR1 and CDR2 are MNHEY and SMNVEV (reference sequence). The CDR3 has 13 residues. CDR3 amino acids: CASSYSNYNEQFF. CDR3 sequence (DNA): TGTGCCAGCAGTTACTCAAATTACAATGAGCAGTTCTTC.

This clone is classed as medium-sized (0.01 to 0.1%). CDR3 in DNA: TGTGCCAGCAGCCCGGCGGTGGGGGTATACAATGAGCAGTTCTTC. Amino acid sequence: CASSPAVGVYNEQFF. The chain is built from TRBV7-9 and TRBJ2-1; D tentatively reads TRBD1 or TRBD2 (5 bases each). CDR3 length: 15 amino acids. CDR1 is SEHNR and CDR2 is FQNEAQ in the germline V gene (reference sequence). V was pared by 5 bases and J by 4 bases, with 15 bases between. Using reference TRBV7-9 and TRBJ2-1 for the parts outside the CDR3, the full variable domain is DTGVSQNPRHKITKRGQNVTFRCDPISEHNRLYWYRQTLGQGPEFLTYFQNEAQLEKSRLLSDRFSAERPKGSFSTLEIQRTEQGDSAMYLCASSPAVGVYNEQFFGPGTRLTVL.

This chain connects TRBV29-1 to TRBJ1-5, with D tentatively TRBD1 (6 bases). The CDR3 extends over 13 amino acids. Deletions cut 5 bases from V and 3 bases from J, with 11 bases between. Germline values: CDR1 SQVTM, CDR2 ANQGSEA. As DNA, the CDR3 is TGCAGCGTTCGAACAGGGCCCAATCAGCCCCAGCATTTT. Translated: CSVRTGPNQPQHF.

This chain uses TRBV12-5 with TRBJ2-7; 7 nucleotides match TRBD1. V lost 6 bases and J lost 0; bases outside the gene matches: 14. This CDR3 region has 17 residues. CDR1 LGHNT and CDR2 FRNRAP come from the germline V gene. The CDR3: CASGNLGQANSSYEQYF. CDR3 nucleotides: TGTGCTAGTGGCAACTTAGGACAGGCAAATAGCTCCTACGAGCAGTACTTC.

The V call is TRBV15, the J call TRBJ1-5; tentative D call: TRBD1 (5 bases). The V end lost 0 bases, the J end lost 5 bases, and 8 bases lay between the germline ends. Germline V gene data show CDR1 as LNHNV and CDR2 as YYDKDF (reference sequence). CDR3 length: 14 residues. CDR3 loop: CATSRDWGDQPQHF. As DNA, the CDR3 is TGTGCCACCAGCAGAGATTGGGGGGATCAGCCCCAGCATTTT.

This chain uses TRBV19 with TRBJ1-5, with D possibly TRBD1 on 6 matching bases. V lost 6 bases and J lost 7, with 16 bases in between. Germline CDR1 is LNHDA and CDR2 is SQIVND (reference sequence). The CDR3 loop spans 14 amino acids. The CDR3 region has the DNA TGTGCCAGTAGCCCATTGACAGGCTTCCAGCCCCAGCATTTT. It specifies CASSPLTGFQPQHF.

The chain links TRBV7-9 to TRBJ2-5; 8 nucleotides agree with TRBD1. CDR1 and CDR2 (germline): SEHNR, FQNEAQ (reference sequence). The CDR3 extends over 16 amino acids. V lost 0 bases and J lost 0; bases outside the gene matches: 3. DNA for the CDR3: TGTGCCAGCAGCTTAGCGGGACAGGCGGACCAAGAGACCCAGTACTTC. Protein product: CASSLAGQADQETQYF.

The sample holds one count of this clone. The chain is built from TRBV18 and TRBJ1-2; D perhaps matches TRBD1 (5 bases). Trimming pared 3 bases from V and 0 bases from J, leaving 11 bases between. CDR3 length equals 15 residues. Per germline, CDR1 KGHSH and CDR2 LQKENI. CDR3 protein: CASSPERQTNYGYTF. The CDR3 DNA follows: TGTGCCAGCTCACCCGAAAGACAGACTAACTATGGCTACACCTTC.

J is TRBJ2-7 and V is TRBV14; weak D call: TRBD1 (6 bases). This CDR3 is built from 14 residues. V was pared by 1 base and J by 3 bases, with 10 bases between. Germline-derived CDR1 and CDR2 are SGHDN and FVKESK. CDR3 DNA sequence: TGTGCCAGCAGCCAAGTAGCAGGGGACTACGAGCAGTACTTC. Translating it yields CASSQVAGDYEQYF.

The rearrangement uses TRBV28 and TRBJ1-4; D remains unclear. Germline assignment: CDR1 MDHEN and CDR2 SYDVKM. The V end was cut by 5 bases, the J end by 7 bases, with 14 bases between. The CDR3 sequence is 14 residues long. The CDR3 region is CASSLALFSEKLFF. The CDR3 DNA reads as TGTGCCAGCAGTCTGGCCCTGTTTAGTGAAAAACTGTTTTTT.

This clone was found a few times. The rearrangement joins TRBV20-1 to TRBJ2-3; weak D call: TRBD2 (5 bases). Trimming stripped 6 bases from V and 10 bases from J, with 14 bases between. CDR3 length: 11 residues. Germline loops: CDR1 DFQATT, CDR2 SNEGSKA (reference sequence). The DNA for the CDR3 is TGCAGTGCCCTAGGAGGATTTGCGCAGTATTTT. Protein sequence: CSALGGFAQYF.